What follows is one T cell receptor beta chain and its context. What this receptor recognizes is not known. No base-level quality is on record; no much larger clone is a single base apart. The data are from a study of blood T cell repertoires in COVID-19 (dated by TCRdb to about 2020). A note on the overall study: Samples from collaborators originated in the United States, Italy and Spain and spanned both the acute and convalescent phases of COVID-19. A freely available public database, intended as a resource for researchers studying the immune response to SARS-CoV-2, is where the repertoires were released. The prospective study material was composed of cDNA or gDNA derived from T cells, B-cell-depleted T cells, or PBMCs. Sample metadata almost always included a de-identified subject ID, COVID-19 status, age in years and sex. Deeply sampled blood TCRbeta repertoires from subjects exposed to, actively infected with, or recovered from COVID-19 were included in the dataset. The samples were drawn from the first 160 participants of the ongoing ImmuneRACE study and from under 1,500 subjects provided by 6 global collaborators. HLA class I and class II types, where available, came from metadata supplied by the sample provider rather than from assay-based typing. Findings and caveats that apply to the study as a whole: How much clinical and demographic metadata was included differed by source and by participant, and the metadata was provided uncurated.

The immunoSEQ Assay, a bias-controlled multiplex PCR, was used to amplify TCRbeta CDR3 regions from genomic DNA. As for how the authors treated the data: The number of nucleated cells in each sample was estimated by amplification of reference gene primers within the assay. To quantify the absolute abundance of each unique TCRbeta CDR3 rearrangement, sequence reads were collapsed and filtered. For each sample, productive Simpson clonality was calculated by taking the square root of Simpson's diversity index across productive rearrangements. TCRdb re-hosts the immuneACCESS table, in-frame sequences only. Its copies lack some clones; in the studies checked, an unresolved V gene accounts for under half of them, and the cause for the rest is not known. The DNA gave D and trimming, while V, J and clone size come from that table. The sample profile shows some 120,000 clones; roughly 80% of them were found once. More than 5% of the sample is taken by the ten largest.

Per the germline V gene, SGHDT is the CDR1 and YYEEEE is the CDR2. Deletion took 4 bases off V and 3 bases off J, with a span of 11 bases between the germline ends. The CDR3 contains 13 residues, cysteine and phenylalanine counted. Only the CDR3 region is kept as DNA, spanning 39 bases read in frame from base 1. Each collaborating institution followed its own protocols to collect whole blood in K2EDTA tubes. For TCRbeta analysis, collaborators shipped samples in one of three forms: frozen whole blood, isolated PBMCs, or DNA extracted from either of those sample types. The sequence came from a man in his sixties with acute or convalescent COVID-19. Sequenced: peripheral blood. Here the chain combines TRBV5-6 and TRBJ2-7; TRBD1 could be the D gene, as 5 bases match. The CDR3 reads as follows: CASSLDRRYEQYF. The DNA sequence reads TGTGCCAGCAGCCTAGACAGACGCTACGAGCAGTACTTC.